The sequence of this T cell receptor (beta chain) was determined in a study of blood T cell repertoires in COVID-19. Study information: Sites across the United States, Italy and Spain contributed samples from acute and convalescent COVID-19. PBMCs, B-cell-depleted T cells, or T cells were the source of the cDNA or gDNA that made up the material.

The sample holds one count of this clone. Generated by immunoSEQ multiplex PCR, the TCRdb table keeps only in-frame clones and is missing some. This sample has 150,000 to 200,000 clones; 70% to 90% occur once, and the top ten carry 8% to 10%. Germline V gene sequence: CDR1 SQVTM, CDR2 ANQGSEA. Trimming removed 3 bases from V and 8 bases from J, with 15 bases in between. CDR3 length equals 13 residues. V usage is TRBV29-1 and J usage is TRBJ2-3, with D perhaps TRBD1 (6 bases). The specimen sequenced was peripheral blood. The receptor comes from a man aged 55-75 years with acute or convalescent COVID-19. CDR3 protein: CSVDIQGPSTQYF. CDR3 nucleotide sequence: TGCAGCGTTGATATACAGGGTCCGAGTACGCAGTATTTT.